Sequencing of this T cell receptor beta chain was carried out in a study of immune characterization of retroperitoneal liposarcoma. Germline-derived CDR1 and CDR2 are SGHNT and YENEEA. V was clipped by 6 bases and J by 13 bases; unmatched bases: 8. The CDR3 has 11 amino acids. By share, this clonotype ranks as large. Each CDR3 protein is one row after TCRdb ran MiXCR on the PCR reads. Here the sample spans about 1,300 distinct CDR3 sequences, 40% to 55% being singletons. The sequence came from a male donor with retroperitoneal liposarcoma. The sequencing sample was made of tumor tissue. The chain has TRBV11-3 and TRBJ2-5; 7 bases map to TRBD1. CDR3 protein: CASRLMGQRYF. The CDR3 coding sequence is TGTGCCAGCAGGTTAATGGGACAGCGGTACTTC.